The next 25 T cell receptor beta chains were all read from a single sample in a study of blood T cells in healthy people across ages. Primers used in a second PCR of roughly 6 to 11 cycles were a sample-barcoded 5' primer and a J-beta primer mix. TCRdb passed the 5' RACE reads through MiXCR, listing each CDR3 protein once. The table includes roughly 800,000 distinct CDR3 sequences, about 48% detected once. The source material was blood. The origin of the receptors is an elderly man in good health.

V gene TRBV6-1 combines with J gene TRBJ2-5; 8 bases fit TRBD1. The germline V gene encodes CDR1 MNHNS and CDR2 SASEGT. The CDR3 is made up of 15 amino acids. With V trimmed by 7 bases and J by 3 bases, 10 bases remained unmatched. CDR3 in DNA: TGTGCCAGCAACCAACCAGGGGGCTCAGAAGAGACCCAGTACTTC. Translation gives CASNQPGGSEETQYF.

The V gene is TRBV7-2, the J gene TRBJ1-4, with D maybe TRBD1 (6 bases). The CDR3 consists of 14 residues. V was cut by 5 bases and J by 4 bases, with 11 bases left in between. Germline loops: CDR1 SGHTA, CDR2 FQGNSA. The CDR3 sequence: CASSKTGFNEKLFF. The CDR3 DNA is TGTGCCAGCAGCAAAACAGGGTTTAATGAAAAACTGTTTTTT.

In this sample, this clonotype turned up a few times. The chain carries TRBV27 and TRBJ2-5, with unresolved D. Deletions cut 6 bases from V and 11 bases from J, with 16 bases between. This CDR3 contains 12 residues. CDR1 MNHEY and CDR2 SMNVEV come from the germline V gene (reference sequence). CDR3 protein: CASSNMIGEQYF. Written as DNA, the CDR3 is TGTGCCAGCAGCAATATGATCGGTGAGCAGTACTTC.

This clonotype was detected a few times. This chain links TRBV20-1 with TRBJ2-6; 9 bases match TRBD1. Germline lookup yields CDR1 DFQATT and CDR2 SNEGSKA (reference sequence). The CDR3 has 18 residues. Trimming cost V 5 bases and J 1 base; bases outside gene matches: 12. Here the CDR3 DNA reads TGCAGTGCTTCGACCGGGACAGGGACGCTTTCTGGGGCCAACGTCCTGACTTTC. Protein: CSASTGTGTLSGANVLTF.

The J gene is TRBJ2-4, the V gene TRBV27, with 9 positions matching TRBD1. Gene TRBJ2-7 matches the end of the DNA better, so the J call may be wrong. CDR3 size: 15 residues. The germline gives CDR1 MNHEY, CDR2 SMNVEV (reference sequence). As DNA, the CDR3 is TGTGCCAGCAGTCTAACCGGGACAGGGCTCTACGAGCAGTACTTC. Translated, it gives CASSLTGTGLYEQYF.

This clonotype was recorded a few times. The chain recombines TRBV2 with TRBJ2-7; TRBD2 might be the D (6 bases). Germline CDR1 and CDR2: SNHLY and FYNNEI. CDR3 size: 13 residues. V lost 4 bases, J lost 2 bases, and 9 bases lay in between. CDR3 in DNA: TGTGCCAGCAGTGGGACTACTCCCTACGAGCAGTACTTC. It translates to CASSGTTPYEQYF.

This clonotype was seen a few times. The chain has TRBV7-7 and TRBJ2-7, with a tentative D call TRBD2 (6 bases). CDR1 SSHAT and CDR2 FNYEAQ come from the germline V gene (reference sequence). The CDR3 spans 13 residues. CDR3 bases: TGTGCTAGCGGCCGGGACCATACCTACGAGCAGTACTTC. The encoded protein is CASGRDHTYEQYF.

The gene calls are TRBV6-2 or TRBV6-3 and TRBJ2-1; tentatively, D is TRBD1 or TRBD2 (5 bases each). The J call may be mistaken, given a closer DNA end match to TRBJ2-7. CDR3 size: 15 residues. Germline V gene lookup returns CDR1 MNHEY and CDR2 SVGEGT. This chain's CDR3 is CASSYGGGRGGEQYF. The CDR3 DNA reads TGTGCCAGCAGTTACGGAGGCGGAAGGGGTGGCGAGCAGTACTTC.

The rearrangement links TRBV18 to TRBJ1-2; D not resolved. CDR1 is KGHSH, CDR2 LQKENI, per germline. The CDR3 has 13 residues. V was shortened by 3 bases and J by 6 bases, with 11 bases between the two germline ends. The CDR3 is CASSPTIGDGYTF. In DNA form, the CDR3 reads TGTGCCAGCTCACCGACCATCGGGGATGGCTACACCTTC.

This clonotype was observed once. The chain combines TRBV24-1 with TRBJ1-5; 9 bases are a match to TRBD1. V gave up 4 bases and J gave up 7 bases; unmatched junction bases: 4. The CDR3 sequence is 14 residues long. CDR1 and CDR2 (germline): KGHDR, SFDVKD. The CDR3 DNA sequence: TGTGCCACCAGTGACGGGGGACAGGGCCAGCCCCAGCATTTT. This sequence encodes CATSDGGQGQPQHF.

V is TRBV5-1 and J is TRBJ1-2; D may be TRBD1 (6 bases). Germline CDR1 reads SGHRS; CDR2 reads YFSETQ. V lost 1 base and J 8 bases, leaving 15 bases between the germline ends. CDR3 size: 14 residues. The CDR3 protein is CASSLSTQGRGYTF. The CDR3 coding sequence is TGCGCCAGCAGCTTGTCGACCCAGGGGAGAGGCTACACCTTC.

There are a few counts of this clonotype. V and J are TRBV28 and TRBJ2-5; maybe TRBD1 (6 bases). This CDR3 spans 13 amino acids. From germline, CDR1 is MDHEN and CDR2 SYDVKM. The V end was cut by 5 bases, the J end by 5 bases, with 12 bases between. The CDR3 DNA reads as TGTGCCAGCAGTCGAGGGGGAACCGAGACCCAGTACTTC. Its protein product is CASSRGGTETQYF.

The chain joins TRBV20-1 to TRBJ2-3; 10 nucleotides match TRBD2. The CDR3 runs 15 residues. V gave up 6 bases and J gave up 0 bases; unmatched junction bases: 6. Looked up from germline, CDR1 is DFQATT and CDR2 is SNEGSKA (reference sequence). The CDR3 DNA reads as TGCAGTGCATTTAGCGGGAGGCTTAGCACAGATACGCAGTATTTT. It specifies CSAFSGRLSTDTQYF.

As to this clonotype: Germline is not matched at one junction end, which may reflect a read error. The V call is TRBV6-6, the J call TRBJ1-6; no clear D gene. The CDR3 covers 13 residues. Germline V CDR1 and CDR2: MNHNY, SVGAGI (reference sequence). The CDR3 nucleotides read TGTGCCAGCAGTTTGGGATATAATTCACCCCCCCACTTT. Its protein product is CASSLGYNSPPHF.

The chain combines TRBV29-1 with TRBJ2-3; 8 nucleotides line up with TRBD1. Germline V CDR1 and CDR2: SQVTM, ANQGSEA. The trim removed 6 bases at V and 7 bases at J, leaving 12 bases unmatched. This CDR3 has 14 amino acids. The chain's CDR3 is CSVVLGQAANTQYF. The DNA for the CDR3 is TGCAGCGTCGTACTGGGACAGGCTGCAAATACGCAGTATTTT.

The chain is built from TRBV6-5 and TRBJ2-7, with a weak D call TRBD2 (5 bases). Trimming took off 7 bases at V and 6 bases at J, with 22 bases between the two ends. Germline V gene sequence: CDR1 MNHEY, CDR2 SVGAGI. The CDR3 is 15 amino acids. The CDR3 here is CASTLGRGFNGEQYF. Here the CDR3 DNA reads TGTGCCAGCACCCTAGGGAGAGGTTTTAACGGCGAGCAGTACTTC.

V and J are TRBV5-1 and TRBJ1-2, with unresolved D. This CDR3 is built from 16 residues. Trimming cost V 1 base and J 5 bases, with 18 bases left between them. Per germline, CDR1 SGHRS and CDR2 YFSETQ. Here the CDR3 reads CASSLLGRRIAYGYTF. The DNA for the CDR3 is TGCGCCAGCAGCTTGTTGGGTCGGAGGATCGCGTATGGCTACACCTTC.

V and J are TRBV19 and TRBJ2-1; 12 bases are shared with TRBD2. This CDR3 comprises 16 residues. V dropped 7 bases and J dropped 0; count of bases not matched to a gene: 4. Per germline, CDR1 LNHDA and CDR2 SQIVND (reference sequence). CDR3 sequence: CASNPSGRDSYNEQFF. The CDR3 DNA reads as TGTGCCAGTAATCCTAGCGGGAGGGACTCCTACAATGAGCAGTTCTTC.

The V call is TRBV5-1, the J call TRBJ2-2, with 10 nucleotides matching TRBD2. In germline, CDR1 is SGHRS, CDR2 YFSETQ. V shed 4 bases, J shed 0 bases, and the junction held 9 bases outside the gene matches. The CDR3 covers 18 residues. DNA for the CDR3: TGCGCCAGCAGCAGGGGGGCTAGCGGGAGCCCGAACACCGGGGAGCTGTTTTTT. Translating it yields CASSRGASGSPNTGELFF. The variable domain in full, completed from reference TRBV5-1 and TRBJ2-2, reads KAGVTQTPRYLIKTRGQQVTLSCSPISGHRSVSWYQQTPGQGLQFLFEYFSETQRNKGNFPGRFSGRQFSNSRSEMNVSTLELGDSALYLCASSRGASGSPNTGELFFGEGSRLTVL.

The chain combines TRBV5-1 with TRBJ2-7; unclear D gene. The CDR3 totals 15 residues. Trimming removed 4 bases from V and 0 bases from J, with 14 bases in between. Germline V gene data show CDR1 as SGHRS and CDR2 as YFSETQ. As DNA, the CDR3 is TGCGCCAGCAGCCGTGGCCCATCGAGCTCCTACGAGCAGTACTTC. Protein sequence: CASSRGPSSSYEQYF.

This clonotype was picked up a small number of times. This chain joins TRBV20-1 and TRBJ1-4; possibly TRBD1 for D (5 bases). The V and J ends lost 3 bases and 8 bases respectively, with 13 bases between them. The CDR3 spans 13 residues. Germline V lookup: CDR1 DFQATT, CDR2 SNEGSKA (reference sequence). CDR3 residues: CSASQGRGEKLFF. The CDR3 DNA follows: TGCAGTGCTAGCCAGGGTCGGGGCGAAAAACTGTTTTTT.

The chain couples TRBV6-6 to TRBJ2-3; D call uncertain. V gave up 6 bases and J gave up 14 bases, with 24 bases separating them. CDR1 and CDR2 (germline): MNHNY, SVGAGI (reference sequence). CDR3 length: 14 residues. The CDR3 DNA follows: TGTGCCAGCAGAGACGCGACTGAGCACAGATACGCGTATTTT. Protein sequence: CASRDATEHRYAYF.

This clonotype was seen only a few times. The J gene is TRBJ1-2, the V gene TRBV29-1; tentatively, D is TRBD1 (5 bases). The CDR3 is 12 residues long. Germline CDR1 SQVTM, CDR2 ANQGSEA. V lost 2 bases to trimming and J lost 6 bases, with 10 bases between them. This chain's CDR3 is CSVERGSDGYTF. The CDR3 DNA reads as TGCAGCGTTGAAAGGGGATCGGATGGCTACACCTTC.

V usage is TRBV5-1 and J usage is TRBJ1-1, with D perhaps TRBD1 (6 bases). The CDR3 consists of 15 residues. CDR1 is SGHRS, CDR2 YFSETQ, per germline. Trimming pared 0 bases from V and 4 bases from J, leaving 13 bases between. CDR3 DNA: TGCGCCAGCAGCTTGGAGGCAGGGGCGAGCACTGAAGCTTTCTTT. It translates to CASSLEAGASTEAFF. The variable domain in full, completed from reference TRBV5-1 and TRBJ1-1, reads KAGVTQTPRYLIKTRGQQVTLSCSPISGHRSVSWYQQTPGQGLQFLFEYFSETQRNKGNFPGRFSGRQFSNSRSEMNVSTLELGDSALYLCASSLEAGASTEAFFGQGTRLTVV.

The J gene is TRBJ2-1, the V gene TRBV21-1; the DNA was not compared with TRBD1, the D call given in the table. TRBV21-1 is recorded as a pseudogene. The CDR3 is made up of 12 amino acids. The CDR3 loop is CASRNQGNEQFF. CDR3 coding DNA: TGTGCCAGCAGGAATCAGGGCAATGAGCAGTTCTTC.